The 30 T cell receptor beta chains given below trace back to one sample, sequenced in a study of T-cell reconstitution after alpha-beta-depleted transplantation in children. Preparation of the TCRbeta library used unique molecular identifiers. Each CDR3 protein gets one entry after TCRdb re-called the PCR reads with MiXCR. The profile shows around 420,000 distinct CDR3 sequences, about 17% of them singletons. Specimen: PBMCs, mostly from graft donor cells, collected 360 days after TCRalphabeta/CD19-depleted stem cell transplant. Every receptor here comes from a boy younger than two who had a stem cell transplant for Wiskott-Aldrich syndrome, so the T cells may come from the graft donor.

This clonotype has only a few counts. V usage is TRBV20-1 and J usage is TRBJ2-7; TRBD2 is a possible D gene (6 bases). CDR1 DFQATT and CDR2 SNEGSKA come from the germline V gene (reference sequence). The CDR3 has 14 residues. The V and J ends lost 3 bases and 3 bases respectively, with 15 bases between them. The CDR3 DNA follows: TGCAGTGCTAGCGTGACTAGGGGAGGCTACGAGCAGTACTTC. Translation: CSASVTRGGYEQYF.

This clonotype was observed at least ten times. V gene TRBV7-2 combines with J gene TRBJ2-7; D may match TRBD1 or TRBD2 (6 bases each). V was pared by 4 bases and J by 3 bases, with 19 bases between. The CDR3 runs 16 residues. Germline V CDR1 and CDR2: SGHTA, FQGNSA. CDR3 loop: CASSWVRGPLGYEQYF. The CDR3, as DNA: TGTGCCAGCAGCTGGGTCCGGGGGCCCCTAGGCTACGAGCAGTACTTC.

CDR3 in DNA: TGCGCCAGCAGCCAAAGGCGGGTCCTAGCGGGGGTGGGAGAGACCCAGTACTTC. Protein: CASSQRRVLAGVGETQYF. V and J are TRBV4-1 and TRBJ2-5; 10 bases agree with TRBD2. This CDR3 comprises 18 residues. With 2 bases clipped from V and 4 bases from J, the junction kept 13 bases outside the gene matches. Germline V gives CDR1 MGHRA, CDR2 YSYEKL.

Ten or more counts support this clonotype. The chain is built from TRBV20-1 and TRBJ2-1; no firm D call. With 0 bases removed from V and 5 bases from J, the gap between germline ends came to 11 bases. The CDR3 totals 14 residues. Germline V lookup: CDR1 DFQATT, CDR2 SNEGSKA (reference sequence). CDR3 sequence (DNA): TGCAGTGCTAGAGATCCCCGGGCTGACAATGAGCAGTTCTTC. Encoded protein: CSARDPRADNEQFF.

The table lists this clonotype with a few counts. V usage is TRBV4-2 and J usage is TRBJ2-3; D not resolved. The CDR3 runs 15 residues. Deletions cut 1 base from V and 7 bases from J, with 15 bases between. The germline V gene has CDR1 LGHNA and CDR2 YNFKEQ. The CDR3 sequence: CASSQAKPLGNTQYF. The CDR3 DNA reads TGTGCCAGCAGCCAAGCGAAGCCCCTTGGGAATACGCAGTATTTT.

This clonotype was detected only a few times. The CDR3 sequence: CASSQRAGGFADTQYF. The CDR3 nucleotides are TGTGCCAGCAGTCAGCGAGCGGGGGGGTTTGCAGATACGCAGTATTTT. The rearrangement joins TRBV27 to TRBJ2-3; TRBD2 matches at 10 bases. Germline CDR1 and CDR2: MNHEY and SMNVEV (reference sequence). The V segment lost 5 bases and the J segment 4 bases; nucleotides outside the gene matches: 9. The CDR3 extends over 16 amino acids.

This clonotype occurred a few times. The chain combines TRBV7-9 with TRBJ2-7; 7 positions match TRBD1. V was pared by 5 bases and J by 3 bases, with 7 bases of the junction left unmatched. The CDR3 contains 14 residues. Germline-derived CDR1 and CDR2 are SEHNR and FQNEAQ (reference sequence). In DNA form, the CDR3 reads TGTGCCAGCAGCAAAAGGACAGGCGACTACGAGCAGTACTTC. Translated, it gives CASSKRTGDYEQYF.

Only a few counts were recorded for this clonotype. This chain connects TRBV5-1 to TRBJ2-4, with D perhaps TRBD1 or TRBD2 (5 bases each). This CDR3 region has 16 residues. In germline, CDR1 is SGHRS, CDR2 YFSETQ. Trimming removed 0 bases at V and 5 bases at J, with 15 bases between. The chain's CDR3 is CASSLATWDRENIQYF. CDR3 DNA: TGCGCCAGCAGCTTGGCAACATGGGACCGCGAAAACATTCAGTACTTC.

The CDR3 protein is CSVEDWFNEQFF. For the CDR3, the DNA is TGCAGCGTAGAGGACTGGTTTAATGAGCAGTTCTTC. This chain links TRBV29-1 with TRBJ2-1; D is perhaps TRBD2 (5 bases). V lost 6 bases and J lost 7, with 13 bases in between. In germline, CDR1 is SQVTM, CDR2 ANQGSEA. The CDR3 has 12 residues.

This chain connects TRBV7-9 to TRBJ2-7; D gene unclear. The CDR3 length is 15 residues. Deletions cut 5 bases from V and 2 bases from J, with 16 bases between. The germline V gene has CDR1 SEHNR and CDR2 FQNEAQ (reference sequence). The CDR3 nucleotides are TGTGCCAGCAGCCCCGACTCAAGGTCTACCTACGAGCAGTACTTC. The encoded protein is CASSPDSRSTYEQYF.

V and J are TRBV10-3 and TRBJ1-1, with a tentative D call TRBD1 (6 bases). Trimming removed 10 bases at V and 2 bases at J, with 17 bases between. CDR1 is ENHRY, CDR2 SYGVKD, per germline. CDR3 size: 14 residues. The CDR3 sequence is CATRPGHTNTEAFF. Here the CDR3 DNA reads TGTGCCACCCGACCGGGACACACAAACACTGAAGCTTTCTTT.

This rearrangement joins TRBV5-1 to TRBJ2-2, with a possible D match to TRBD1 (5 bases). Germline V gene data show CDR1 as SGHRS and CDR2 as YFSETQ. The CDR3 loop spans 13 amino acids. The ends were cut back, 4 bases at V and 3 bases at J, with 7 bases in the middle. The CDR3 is CASSQGHTGELFF. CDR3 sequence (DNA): TGCGCCAGCAGCCAGGGTCACACCGGGGAGCTGTTTTTT. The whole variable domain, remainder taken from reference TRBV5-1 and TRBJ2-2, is KAGVTQTPRYLIKTRGQQVTLSCSPISGHRSVSWYQQTPGQGLQFLFEYFSETQRNKGNFPGRFSGRQFSNSRSEMNVSTLELGDSALYLCASSQGHTGELFFGEGSRLTVL.

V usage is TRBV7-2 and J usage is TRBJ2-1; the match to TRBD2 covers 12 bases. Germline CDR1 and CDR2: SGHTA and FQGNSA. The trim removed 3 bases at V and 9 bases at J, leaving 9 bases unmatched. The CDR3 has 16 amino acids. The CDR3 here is CASSFSSGRALSEQFF. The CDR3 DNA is TGTGCCAGCAGCTTCTCTAGCGGGAGGGCCCTCAGTGAGCAGTTCTTC.

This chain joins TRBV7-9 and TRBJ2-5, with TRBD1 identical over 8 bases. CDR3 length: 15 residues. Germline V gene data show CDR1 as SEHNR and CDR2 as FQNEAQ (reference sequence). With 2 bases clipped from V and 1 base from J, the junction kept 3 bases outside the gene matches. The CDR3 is CASSLRGTGQETQYF. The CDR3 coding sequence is TGTGCCAGCAGCTTAAGGGGGACAGGCCAAGAGACCCAGTACTTC.

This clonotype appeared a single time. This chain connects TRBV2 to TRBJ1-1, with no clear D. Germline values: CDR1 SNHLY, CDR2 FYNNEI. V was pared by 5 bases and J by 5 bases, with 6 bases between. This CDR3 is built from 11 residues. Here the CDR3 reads CASSWTTEAFF. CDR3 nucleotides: TGTGCCAGCAGTTGGACGACTGAAGCTTTCTTT.

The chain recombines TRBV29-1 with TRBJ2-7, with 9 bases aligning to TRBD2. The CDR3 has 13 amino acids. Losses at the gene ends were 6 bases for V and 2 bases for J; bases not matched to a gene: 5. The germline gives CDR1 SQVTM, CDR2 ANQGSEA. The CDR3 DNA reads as TGCAGCGTAAGCGGGAGGCAAGCCTACGAGCAGTACTTC. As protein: CSVSGRQAYEQYF.

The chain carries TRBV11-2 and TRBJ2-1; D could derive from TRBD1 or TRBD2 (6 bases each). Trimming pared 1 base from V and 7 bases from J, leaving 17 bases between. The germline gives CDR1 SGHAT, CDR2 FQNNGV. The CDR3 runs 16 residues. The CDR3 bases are TGTGCCAGCAGCTTAGGCTGGGGGGCGCGGACGAATGAGCAGTTCTTC. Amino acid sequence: CASSLGWGARTNEQFF.

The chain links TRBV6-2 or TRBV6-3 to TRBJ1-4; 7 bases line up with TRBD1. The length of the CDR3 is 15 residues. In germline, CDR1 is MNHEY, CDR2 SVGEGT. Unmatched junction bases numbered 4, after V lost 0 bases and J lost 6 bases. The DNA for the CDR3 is TGTGCCAGCAGTTACTCCGGGACAGAGTATGAAAAACTGTTTTTT. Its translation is CASSYSGTEYEKLFF.

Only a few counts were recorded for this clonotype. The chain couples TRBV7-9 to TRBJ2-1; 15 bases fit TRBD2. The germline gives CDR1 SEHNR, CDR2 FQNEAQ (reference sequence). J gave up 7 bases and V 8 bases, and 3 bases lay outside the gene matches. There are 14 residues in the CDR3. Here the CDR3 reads CASLGLAGGNEQFF. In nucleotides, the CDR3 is TGTGCCAGCTTGGGACTAGCGGGGGGAAATGAGCAGTTCTTC.

The CDR3 region is CASSLAANLGLAGFEEQYF. Here the CDR3 DNA reads TGTGCCAGCAGCTTAGCGGCAAACCTCGGACTAGCGGGGTTTGAGGAGCAGTACTTC. The V call is TRBV7-8, the J call TRBJ2-7; 12 bases map to TRBD2. CDR1 is SGHVS, CDR2 FQNEAQ, per germline. The CDR3 loop spans 19 amino acids. J gave up 7 bases and V 0 bases, and 16 bases lay outside the gene matches.

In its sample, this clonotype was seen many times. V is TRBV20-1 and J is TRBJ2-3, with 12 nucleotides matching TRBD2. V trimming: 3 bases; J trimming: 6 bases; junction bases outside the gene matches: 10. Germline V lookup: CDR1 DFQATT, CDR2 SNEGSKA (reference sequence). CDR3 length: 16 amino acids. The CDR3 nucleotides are TGCAGTGCTAGGTCCCTGACTAGCGGGGGACGGGATACGCAGTATTTT. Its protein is CSARSLTSGGRDTQYF.

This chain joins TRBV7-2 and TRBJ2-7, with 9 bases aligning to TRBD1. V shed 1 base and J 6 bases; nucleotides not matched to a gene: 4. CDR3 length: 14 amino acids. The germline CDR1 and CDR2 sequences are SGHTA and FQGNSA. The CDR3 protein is CASSLVHRGREQYF. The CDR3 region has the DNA TGTGCCAGCAGCTTAGTGCACAGGGGGCGCGAGCAGTACTTC. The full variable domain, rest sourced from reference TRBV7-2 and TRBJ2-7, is GAGVSQSPSNKVTEKGKDVELRCDPISGHTALYWYRQSLGQGLEFLIYFQGNSAPDKSGLPSDRFSAERTGGSVSTLTIQRTQQEDSAVYLCASSLVHRGREQYFGPGTRLTVT.

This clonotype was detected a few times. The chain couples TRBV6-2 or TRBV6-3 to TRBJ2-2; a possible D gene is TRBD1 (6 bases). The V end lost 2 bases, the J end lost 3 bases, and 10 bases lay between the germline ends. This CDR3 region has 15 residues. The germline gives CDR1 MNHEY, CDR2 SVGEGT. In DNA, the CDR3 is TGTGCCAGCAGTTACCTCCAGGGGCACACCGGGGAGCTGTTTTTT. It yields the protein CASSYLQGHTGELFF.

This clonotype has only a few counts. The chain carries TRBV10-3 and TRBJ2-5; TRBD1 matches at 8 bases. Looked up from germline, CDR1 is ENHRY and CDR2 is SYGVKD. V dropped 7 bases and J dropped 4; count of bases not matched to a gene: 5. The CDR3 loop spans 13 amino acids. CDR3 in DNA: TGTGCCATCACTGGACAGGGAGTAGAGACCCAGTACTTC. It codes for CAITGQGVETQYF.

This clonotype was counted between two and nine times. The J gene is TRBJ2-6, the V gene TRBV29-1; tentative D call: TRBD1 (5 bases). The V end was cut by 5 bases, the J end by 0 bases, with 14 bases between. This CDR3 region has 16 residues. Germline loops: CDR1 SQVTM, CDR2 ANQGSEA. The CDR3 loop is CSVLTDVVSGANVLTF. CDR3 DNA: TGCAGCGTTCTGACAGATGTTGTCTCTGGGGCCAACGTCCTGACTTTC.

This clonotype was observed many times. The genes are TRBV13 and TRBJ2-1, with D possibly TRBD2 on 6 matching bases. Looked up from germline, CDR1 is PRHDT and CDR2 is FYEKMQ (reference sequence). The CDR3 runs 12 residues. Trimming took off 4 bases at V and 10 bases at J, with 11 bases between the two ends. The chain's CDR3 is CASSSVGSEQFF. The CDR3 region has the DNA TGTGCCAGCAGCTCGGTCGGGAGCGAGCAGTTCTTC.

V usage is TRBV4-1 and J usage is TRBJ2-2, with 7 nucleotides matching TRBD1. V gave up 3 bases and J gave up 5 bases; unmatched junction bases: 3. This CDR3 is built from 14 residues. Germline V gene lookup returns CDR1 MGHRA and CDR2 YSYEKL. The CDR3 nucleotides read TGCGCCAGCAGCCATAGACAGGGAACCGGGGAGCTGTTTTTT. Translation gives CASSHRQGTGELFF.

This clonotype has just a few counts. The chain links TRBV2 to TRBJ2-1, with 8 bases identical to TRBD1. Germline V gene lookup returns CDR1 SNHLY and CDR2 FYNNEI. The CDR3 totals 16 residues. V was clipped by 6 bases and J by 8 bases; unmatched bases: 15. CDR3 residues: CASRNYRDRYSDEQFF. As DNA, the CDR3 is TGTGCCAGCAGGAACTACCGGGACAGGTATTCCGATGAGCAGTTCTTC.

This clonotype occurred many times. This CDR3 reads CASSPLQLAGNEQFF. The DNA of the CDR3 is TGTGCCAGCAGCCCCCTTCAACTAGCAGGGAATGAGCAGTTCTTC. V is TRBV6-1 and J is TRBJ2-1, with D possibly matching TRBD2 (6 bases). Between the trimmed V and J ends, which lost 6 bases and 7 bases, there was a span of 19 bases. Germline CDR1 is MNHNS and CDR2 is SASEGT. This CDR3 comprises 15 residues.

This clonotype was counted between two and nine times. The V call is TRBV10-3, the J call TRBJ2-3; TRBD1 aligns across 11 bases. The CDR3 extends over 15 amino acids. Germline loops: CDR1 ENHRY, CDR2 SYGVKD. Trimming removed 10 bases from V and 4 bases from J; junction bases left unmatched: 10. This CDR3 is CATDGQGATADTQYF. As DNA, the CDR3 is TGTGCCACCGACGGACAGGGGGCTACCGCAGATACGCAGTATTTT.